A single sample gave rise to the 26 T cell receptor beta chains below, sequenced in a study of blood T cell repertoires in COVID-19. The repertoire was sequenced with immunoSEQ multiplex PCR; TCRdb's copy has only in-frame clones and lacks some. The table includes 270,000 or so clones, around 90% detected once. Sequences were obtained from peripheral blood. The receptor source for this set is a woman aged 40 to 50 who had recovered from COVID-19.

The chain uses TRBV19 and TRBJ2-1; D possibly corresponds to TRBD2 (5 bases). Per germline, CDR1 LNHDA and CDR2 SQIVND (reference sequence). The V end lost 6 bases, the J end lost 0 bases, and 18 bases lay between the germline ends. The CDR3 is made up of 17 amino acids. The CDR3 DNA reads TGTGCCAGTAGCCCCAACTTCCCGGGGAGCTCCTACAATGAGCAGTTCTTC. This translates into CASSPNFPGSSYNEQFF.

The genes are TRBV29-1 and TRBJ1-3; no firm D call. There are 12 residues in the CDR3. Looked up from germline, CDR1 is SQVTM and CDR2 is ANQGSEA. Trimming left V 4 bases short and J 6 bases short, with 10 bases between. CDR3 residues: CSVAIGVNTIYF. CDR3 DNA: TGCAGCGTTGCCATCGGGGTAAACACCATATATTTT.

V and J are TRBV2 and TRBJ1-4; D not certain. The V gene lost 4 bases and the J gene lost 0 bases, with 6 bases spanning the gap. Germline-derived CDR1 and CDR2 are SNHLY and FYNNEI. This CDR3 comprises 14 residues. DNA for the CDR3: TGTGCCAGCAGTGGTACAGCAACTAATGAAAAACTGTTTTTT. Translating it yields CASSGTATNEKLFF. The entire variable domain, with the rest obtained from reference TRBV2 and TRBJ1-4, is as follows: EPEVTQTPSHQVTQMGQEVILRCVPISNHLYFYWYRQILGQKVEFLVSFYNNEISEKSEIFDDQFSVERPDGSNFTLKIRSTKLEDSAMYFCASSGTATNEKLFFGSGTQLSVL.

This chain links TRBV6-5 with TRBJ1-3, with unresolved D. Trimming pared 6 bases from V and 0 bases from J, leaving 9 bases between. Germline-derived CDR1 and CDR2 are MNHEY and SVGAGI. There are 14 residues in the CDR3. CDR3 sequence: CASSGEVSGNTIYF. CDR3 DNA sequence: TGTGCCAGCAGCGGGGAGGTCTCTGGAAACACCATATATTTT.

The rearrangement uses TRBV15 and TRBJ2-5, with D tentatively TRBD2 (5 bases). This CDR3 has 17 amino acids. Trimming pared 5 bases from V and 5 bases from J, leaving 24 bases between. Germline CDR1 and CDR2: LNHNV and YYDKDF (reference sequence). CDR3 sequence: CATSSTSGPLRGETQYF. The CDR3 DNA reads TGTGCCACCAGCTCTACGAGTGGGCCCCTCCGAGGGGAGACCCAGTACTTC.

The chain combines TRBV28 with TRBJ1-1; no firm D call. The CDR3 loop spans 14 amino acids. In germline, CDR1 is MDHEN, CDR2 SYDVKM. Trimming took 8 bases from V and 0 from J, leaving 13 bases between them. CDR3 in amino acids: CASGGFWVNTEAFF. The CDR3 nucleotides are TGTGCCAGCGGCGGTTTTTGGGTGAACACTGAAGCTTTCTTT.

The chain links TRBV20-1 to TRBJ2-5; D possibly corresponds to TRBD1 (5 bases). CDR1 is DFQATT, CDR2 SNEGSKA, per germline (reference sequence). CDR3 length: 13 amino acids. The ends were cut back, 3 bases at V and 1 base at J, with 9 bases in the middle. In DNA, the CDR3 is TGCAGTGCTAGTCCAGACAGCCAAGAGACCCAGTACTTC. Translating it yields CSASPDSQETQYF.

V and J are TRBV7-9 and TRBJ1-2, with 8 bases fitting TRBD1. CDR3 size: 14 residues. V lost 5 bases to trimming and J lost 4 bases; unmatched junction nucleotides: 6. Looked up from germline, CDR1 is SEHNR and CDR2 is FQNEAQ (reference sequence). The CDR3 sequence is CASSATGTGYGYTF. CDR3 bases: TGTGCCAGCAGCGCGACAGGGACAGGCTATGGCTACACCTTC.

This chain uses TRBV27 with TRBJ2-5, with a possible D match to TRBD2 (5 bases). V was pared by 4 bases and J by 1 base, with 10 bases between. This CDR3 comprises 14 residues. Germline CDR1 is MNHEY and CDR2 is SMNVEV (reference sequence). CDR3 bases: TGTGCCAGCAGTTCCGGACTGATCCAAGAGACCCAGTACTTC. Protein sequence: CASSSGLIQETQYF.

The J gene is TRBJ2-3, the V gene TRBV7-2; tentative D call: TRBD2 (5 bases). The CDR3 runs to 13 residues. Germline loops: CDR1 SGHTA, CDR2 FQGNSA. Deletions cut 5 bases from V and 0 bases from J, with 6 bases between. CDR3 nucleotide sequence: TGTGCCAGCAGCCCGGGGAGCACAGATACGCAGTATTTT. This encodes CASSPGSTDTQYF.

V and J are TRBV23-1 and TRBJ2-3; D is unresolved. Being an ORF, TRBV23-1 has a function that is uncertain. The CDR3 consists of 18 residues. The V and J ends lost 0 bases and 0 bases respectively, with 16 bases between them. Written as DNA, the CDR3 is TGCGCCAGCAGTCAATCGTATAGACAAGGTCTTAGCACAGATACGCAGTATTTT. Residues: CASSQSYRQGLSTDTQYF.

This clone appeared once. The V call is TRBV27, the J call TRBJ2-2; 9 bases are shared with TRBD1. There are 14 residues in the CDR3. Per the germline V gene, CDR1 is MNHEY and CDR2 is SMNVEV (reference sequence). Trimming cost V 3 bases and J 9 bases; bases outside gene matches: 5. The CDR3 DNA sequence: TGTGCCAGCAGTTTGGACAGGGGCCCCCGGGAGCTGTTTTTT. Its protein is CASSLDRGPRELFF.

The chain recombines TRBV30 with TRBJ1-1; 8 bases fit TRBD1. V was clipped by 4 bases and J by 5 bases; unmatched bases: 6. The CDR3 spans 13 residues. CDR1 is GTSNPN and CDR2 is SVGIG in the germline V gene (reference sequence). The CDR3 spells CAWTGQGGTEAFF. DNA of the CDR3: TGTGCCTGGACCGGACAGGGAGGTACTGAAGCTTTCTTT.

The chain carries TRBV7-8 and TRBJ2-2; TRBD2 matches 8 bases. Germline V gene sequence: CDR1 SGHVS, CDR2 FQNEAQ. V dropped 1 base and J dropped 4; count of bases not matched to a gene: 5. CDR3 length: 16 residues. CDR3 nucleotides: TGTGCCAGCAGCTTAGAAGCGGGAGCACTCACCGGGGAGCTGTTTTTT. Its protein is CASSLEAGALTGELFF.

The chain is built from TRBV20-1 and TRBJ1-3; 9 bases are a match to TRBD1. This CDR3 is built from 14 residues. The J segment lost 4 bases and the V segment lost 3 bases, leaving 4 bases of the junction unmatched. Germline V gene lookup returns CDR1 DFQATT and CDR2 SNEGSKA (reference sequence). CDR3 DNA sequence: TGCAGTGCTAGTGGGACAGGGAAAGGAAACACCATATATTTT. This codes for CSASGTGKGNTIYF.

This chain connects TRBV5-6 to TRBJ1-2, with TRBD1 as a possible D gene (5 bases). Between the trimmed V and J ends, which lost 0 bases and 7 bases, there was a span of 10 bases. Germline CDR1 reads SGHDT; CDR2 reads YYEEEE. The CDR3 sequence is 13 residues long. CDR3 sequence: CASSLGQGTGYTF. The DNA of the CDR3 is TGTGCCAGCAGCTTGGGGCAGGGCACTGGCTACACCTTC. Combining the CDR3 with reference TRBV5-6 and TRBJ1-2 gives the whole variable domain DAGVTQSPTHLIKTRGQQVTLRCSPKSGHDTVSWYQQALGQGPQFIFQYYEEEERQRGNFPDRFSGHQFPNYSSELNVNALLLGDSALYLCASSLGQGTGYTFGSGTRLTVV.

This clone was seen only once. The V gene is TRBV7-9, the J gene TRBJ2-1, with TRBD2 identical over 14 bases. Germline V CDR1 and CDR2: SEHNR, FQNEAQ (reference sequence). V was pared by 5 bases and J by 8 bases, with 17 bases of the junction left unmatched. The CDR3 totals 19 residues. In DNA, the CDR3 is TGTGCCAGCAGCGCTTCCACCGGGACTAGCGGGAGCCTCGTCGATGAGCAGTTCTTC. Translated, it gives CASSASTGTSGSLVDEQFF.

The chain couples TRBV5-6 to TRBJ2-5; TRBD2 matches at 9 bases. Germline-derived CDR1 and CDR2 are SGHDT and YYEEEE. The V segment lost 0 bases and the J segment 4 bases; nucleotides outside the gene matches: 7. The CDR3 covers 16 residues. The CDR3 DNA reads as TGTGCCAGCAGCTTGGCGGGTCTAGCGGGGTCAGAGACCCAGTACTTC. This translates into CASSLAGLAGSETQYF.

The sample holds one count of this clone. This chain joins TRBV30 and TRBJ2-7, with 7 bases that match TRBD2. Germline V gene sequence: CDR1 GTSNPN, CDR2 SVGIG (reference sequence). The V segment lost 4 bases and the J segment 6 bases; nucleotides outside the gene matches: 27. This CDR3 spans 19 amino acids. CDR3 in DNA: TGTGCCTGGACGTTCAAGGAGGGCCTTCGTGGCGGGAGCCTCCTCGAGCAGTACTTC. Its protein product is CAWTFKEGLRGGSLLEQYF.

The chain links TRBV3-1 (or the pseudogene TRBV3-2) to TRBJ2-1; D remains unclear. CDR1 and CDR2 (germline): LGHDT, YNNKEL (reference sequence). This CDR3 has 12 residues. Trimming cost V 1 base and J 8 bases, with 6 bases left between them. The CDR3 DNA reads as TGTGCCAGCAGCCAAGTCAGCGATGAGCAGTTCTTC. This translates into CASSQVSDEQFF.

CDR3 coding DNA: TGCGCCAGCAGCCAAGATGGGCAGGGGGCGGACTATGGCTACACCTTC. This gives the protein CASSQDGQGADYGYTF. This chain uses TRBV4-1 with TRBJ1-2, with 8 bases matching TRBD1. After removal of 0 bases from V and 3 bases from J, the junction contained 6 bases not matched to a gene. The CDR3 sequence is 16 residues long. Looked up from germline, CDR1 is MGHRA and CDR2 is YSYEKL.

The V gene is TRBV10-2, the J gene TRBJ2-1, with TRBD2 identical over 13 bases. V lost 1 base, J lost 10 bases, and 10 bases stayed unmatched. Per the germline V gene, CDR1 is WSHSY and CDR2 is SAAADI. The CDR3 extends over 17 amino acids. The CDR3 is CASSELGLAGSGREQFF. The DNA for the CDR3 is TGCGCCAGCAGTGAGTTGGGACTAGCGGGGTCTGGTCGGGAGCAGTTCTTC.

J is TRBJ1-4 and V is TRBV4-1; 10 positions agree with TRBD1. CDR3 length: 15 amino acids. Germline CDR1 is MGHRA and CDR2 is YSYEKL. With V trimmed by 4 bases and J by 6 bases, 5 bases remained unmatched. CDR3 nucleotide sequence: TGCGCCAGCAGCCGGCAGACAGGGGGCTATGAAAAACTGTTTTTT. Its protein is CASSRQTGGYEKLFF.

The chain uses TRBV9 and TRBJ2-7, with a tentative D call TRBD2 (5 bases). The CDR3 is 19 residues long. CDR1 is SGDLS, CDR2 YYNGEE, per germline. The V end was cut by 4 bases, the J end by 4 bases, with 30 bases between. The CDR3 nucleotides are TGTGCCAGCAGCACGAGACGCGGACTGACCGGGATGAGGAGGTACGAGCAGTACTTC. Its protein is CASSTRRGLTGMRRYEQYF.

V is TRBV2 and J is TRBJ2-3; D is perhaps TRBD2 (6 bases). Trimming removed 4 bases from V and 7 bases from J, with 18 bases in between. The CDR3 is 15 residues long. Germline CDR1 reads SNHLY; CDR2 reads FYNNEI. CDR3 region: CASSVRQSSVYTQYF. The CDR3 region has the DNA TGTGCCAGCAGTGTGCGCCAGTCTAGCGTGTATACGCAGTATTTT.

This clone was seen just once. In nucleotides, the CDR3 is TGTGCCAGCAGCTCGGGACTAGCGGAGAATGAGCAGTTCTTC. Translation gives CASSSGLAENEQFF. V gene TRBV7-3 combines with J gene TRBJ2-1; 11 nucleotides align to TRBD2. The trim removed 4 bases at V and 7 bases at J, leaving 3 bases unmatched. This CDR3 is built from 14 residues. Germline CDR1 reads SGHTA; CDR2 reads FQGTGA.